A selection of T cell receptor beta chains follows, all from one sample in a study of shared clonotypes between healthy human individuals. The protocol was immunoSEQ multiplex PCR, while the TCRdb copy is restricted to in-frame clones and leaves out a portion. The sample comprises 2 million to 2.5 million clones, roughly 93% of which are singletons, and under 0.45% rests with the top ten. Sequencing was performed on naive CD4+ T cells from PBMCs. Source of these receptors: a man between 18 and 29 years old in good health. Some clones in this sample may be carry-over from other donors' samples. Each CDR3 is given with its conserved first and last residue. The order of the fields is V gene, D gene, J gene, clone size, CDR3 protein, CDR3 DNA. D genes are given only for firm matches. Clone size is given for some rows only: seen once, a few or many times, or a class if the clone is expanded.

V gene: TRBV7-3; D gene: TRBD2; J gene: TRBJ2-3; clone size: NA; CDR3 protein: CASSPYGLAGGGGTDTQYF; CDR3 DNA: TGTGCCAGCAGCCCATACGGGCTAGCGGGAGGGGGGGGCACAGATACGCAGTATTTT
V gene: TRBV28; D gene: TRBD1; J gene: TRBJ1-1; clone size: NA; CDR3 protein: CASSILTGGTEAFF; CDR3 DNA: TGTGCCAGCAGCATTCTCACAGGGGGCACTGAAGCTTTCTTT
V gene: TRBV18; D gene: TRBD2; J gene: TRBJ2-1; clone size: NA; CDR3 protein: CASSPQGMTSGSTNEQFF; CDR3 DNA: TGTGCCAGCTCACCTCAGGGAATGACTAGCGGGAGTACCAATGAGCAGTTCTTC
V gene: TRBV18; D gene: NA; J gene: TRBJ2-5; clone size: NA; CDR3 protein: CASSPIGPGQLKETQYF; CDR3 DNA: TGTGCCAGCTCACCTATTGGACCGGGGCAGTTGAAAGAGACCCAGTACTTC
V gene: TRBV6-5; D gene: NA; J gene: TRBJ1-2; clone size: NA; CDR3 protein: CATFPGPPSYGYTF; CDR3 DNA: TGTGCCACGTTCCCAGGACCCCCTTCCTATGGCTACACCTTC
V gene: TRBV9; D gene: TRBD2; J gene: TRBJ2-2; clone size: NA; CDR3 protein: CASSVATSGTGELFF; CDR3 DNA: TGTGCCAGCAGCGTAGCTACTAGCGGCACCGGGGAGCTGTTTTTT
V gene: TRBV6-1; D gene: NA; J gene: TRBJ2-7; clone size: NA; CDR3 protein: CASSEVGGASAQYF; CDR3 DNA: TGTGCCAGCAGTGAAGTGGGGGGAGCTAGTGCGCAGTACTTC
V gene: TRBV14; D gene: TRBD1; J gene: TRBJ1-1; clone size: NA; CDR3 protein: CASSLHGTGSTEAFF; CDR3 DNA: TGTGCCAGCAGCCTTCACGGGACAGGGAGCACTGAAGCTTTCTTT
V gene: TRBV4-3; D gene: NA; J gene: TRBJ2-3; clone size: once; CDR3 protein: CASSQSLSESTDTQYF; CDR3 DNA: TGCGCCAGCAGCCAATCCCTGTCGGAAAGCACAGATACGCAGTATTTT
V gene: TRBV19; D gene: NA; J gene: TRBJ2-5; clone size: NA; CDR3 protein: CASSREPQETQYF; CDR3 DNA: TGTGCCAGTAGTCGCGAACCTCAAGAGACCCAGTACTTC
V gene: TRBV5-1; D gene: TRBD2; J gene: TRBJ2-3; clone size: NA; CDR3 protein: CASSLAAGVPDTQYF; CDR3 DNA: TGCGCCAGCAGCTTGGCGGCGGGAGTCCCAGATACGCAGTATTTT
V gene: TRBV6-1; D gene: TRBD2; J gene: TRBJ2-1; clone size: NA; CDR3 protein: CASSVLAGPYNEQFF; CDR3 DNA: TGTGCCAGCAGCGTGCTAGCGGGGCCCTACAATGAGCAGTTCTTC
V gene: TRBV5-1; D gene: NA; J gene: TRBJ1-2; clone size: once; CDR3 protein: CASSLDPSNYGYTF; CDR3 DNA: TGCGCCAGCAGCTTGGACCCCAGTAACTATGGCTACACCTTC
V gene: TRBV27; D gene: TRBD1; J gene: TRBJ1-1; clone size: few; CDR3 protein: CASSSRAGGVKTEAFF; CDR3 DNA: TGTGCCAGCAGTTCCCGGGCAGGGGGCGTGAAAACTGAAGCTTTCTTT
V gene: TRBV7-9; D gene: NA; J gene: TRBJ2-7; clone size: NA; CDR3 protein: CASSLPGTYEQYF; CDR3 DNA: TGTGCCAGCAGCTTGCCCGGAACCTACGAGCAGTACTTC
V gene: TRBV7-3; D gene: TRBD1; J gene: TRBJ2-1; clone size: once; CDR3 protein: CASSLTGDRTNKNEQFF; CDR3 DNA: TGTGCCAGCAGCTTAACGGGGGACAGGACGAATAAGAATGAGCAGTTCTTC
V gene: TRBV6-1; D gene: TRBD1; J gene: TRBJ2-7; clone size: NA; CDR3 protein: CASSEAGTAHEQYF; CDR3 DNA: TGTGCCAGCAGTGAAGCCGGGACAGCCCACGAGCAGTACTTC
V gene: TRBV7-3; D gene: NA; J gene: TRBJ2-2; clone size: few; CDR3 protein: CASTPSGTGELFF; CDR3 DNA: TGTGCCAGCACCCCATCCGGCACCGGGGAGCTGTTTTTT
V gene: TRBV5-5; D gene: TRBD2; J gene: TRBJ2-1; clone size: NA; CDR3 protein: CASSFGLAGGPGYNEQFF; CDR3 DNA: TGTGCCAGCAGCTTTGGACTAGCGGGAGGGCCTGGGTACAATGAGCAGTTCTTC
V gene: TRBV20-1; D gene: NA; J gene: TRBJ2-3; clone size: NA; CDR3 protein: CSVPGADTQYF; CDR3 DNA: TGCAGTGTTCCGGGGGCAGATACGCAGTATTTT
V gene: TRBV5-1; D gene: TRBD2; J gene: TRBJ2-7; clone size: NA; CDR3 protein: CASSQGLAGPYEQYF; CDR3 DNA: TGCGCCAGCAGCCAGGGACTAGCGGGGCCCTACGAGCAGTACTTC
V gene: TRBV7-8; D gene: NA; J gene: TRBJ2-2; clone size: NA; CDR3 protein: CASSLLGVRSDTGELFF; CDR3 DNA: TGTGCCAGCAGCTTATTAGGGGTCCGCTCTGACACCGGGGAGCTGTTTTTT
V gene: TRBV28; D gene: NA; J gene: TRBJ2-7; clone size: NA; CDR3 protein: CASSGGGPYEQYF; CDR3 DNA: TGTGCCAGCAGTGGGGGGGGGCCCTACGAGCAGTACTTC
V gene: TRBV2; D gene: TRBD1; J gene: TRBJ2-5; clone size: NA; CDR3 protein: CASSTQGRETQYF; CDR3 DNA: TGTGCCAGCAGTACACAGGGGAGAGAGACCCAGTACTTC
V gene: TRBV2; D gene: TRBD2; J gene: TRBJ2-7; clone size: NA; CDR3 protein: CASSEAQRTSGGSYEQYF; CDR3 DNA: TGTGCCAGCAGTGAAGCGCAGAGGACTAGCGGGGGCTCCTACGAGCAGTACTTC
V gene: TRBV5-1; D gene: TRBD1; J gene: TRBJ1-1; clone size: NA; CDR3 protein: CASSYRDRGMAFF; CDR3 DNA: TGCGCCAGCAGCTACCGGGACAGGGGAATGGCTTTCTTT
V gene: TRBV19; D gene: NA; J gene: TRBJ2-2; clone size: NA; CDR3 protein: CASSIVEGWRTGELFF; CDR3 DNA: TGTGCCAGTAGTATAGTTGAGGGCTGGAGGACCGGGGAGCTGTTTTTT
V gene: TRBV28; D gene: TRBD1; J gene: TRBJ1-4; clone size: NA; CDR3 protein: CASTLDRGREKLFF; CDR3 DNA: TGTGCCAGCACCCTGGACAGGGGAAGGGAAAAACTGTTTTTT
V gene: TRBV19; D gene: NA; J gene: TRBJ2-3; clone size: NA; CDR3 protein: CASSLLVRGARTDTQYF; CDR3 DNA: TGTGCCAGTAGTCTTCTAGTCCGGGGGGCCCGGACAGATACGCAGTATTTT
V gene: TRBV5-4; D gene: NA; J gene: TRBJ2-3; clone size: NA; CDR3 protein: CASSLRGSTDTQYF; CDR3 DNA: TGTGCCAGCAGCTTAAGGGGTAGCACAGATACGCAGTATTTT
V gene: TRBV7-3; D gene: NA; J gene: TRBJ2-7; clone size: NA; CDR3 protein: CASSPGRGSDEQYF; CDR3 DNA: TGTGCCAGCAGCCCGGGACGAGGGTCGGATGAGCAGTACTTC
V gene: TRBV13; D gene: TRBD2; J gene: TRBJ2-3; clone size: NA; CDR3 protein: CASSLAVLAGESDTQYF; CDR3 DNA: TGTGCCAGCAGCTTAGCGGTACTAGCGGGAGAATCGGATACGCAGTATTTT
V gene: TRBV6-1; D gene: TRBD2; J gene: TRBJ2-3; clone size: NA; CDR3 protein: CASSDGTGLAGGPGYTQYF; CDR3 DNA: TGTGCCAGCAGTGACGGCACGGGGCTAGCGGGAGGGCCGGGGTATACGCAGTATTTT
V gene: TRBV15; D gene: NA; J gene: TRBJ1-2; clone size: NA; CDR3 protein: CATSSGQPWWGYTF; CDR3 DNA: TGTGCCACCAGCTCAGGACAGCCGTGGTGGGGCTACACCTTC
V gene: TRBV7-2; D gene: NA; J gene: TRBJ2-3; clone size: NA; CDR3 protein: CASSLATEGSSTDTQYF; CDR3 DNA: TGTGCCAGCAGCTTAGCCACGGAGGGGTCTAGCACAGATACGCAGTATTTT
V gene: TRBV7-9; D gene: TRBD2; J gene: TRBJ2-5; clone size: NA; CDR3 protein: CASSLARPRAGAETQYF; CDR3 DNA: TGTGCCAGCAGCTTAGCCCGCCCTCGAGCGGGAGCGGAGACCCAGTACTTC
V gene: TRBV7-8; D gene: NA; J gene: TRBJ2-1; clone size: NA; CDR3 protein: CASSLSGNSYNEQFF; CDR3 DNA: TGTGCCAGCAGCCTAAGCGGTAACTCCTACAATGAGCAGTTCTTC
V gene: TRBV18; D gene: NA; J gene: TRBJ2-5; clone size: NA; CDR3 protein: CASSPGGGQSWETQYF; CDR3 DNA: TGTGCCAGCTCCCCAGGCGGCGGACAGAGTTGGGAGACCCAGTACTTC
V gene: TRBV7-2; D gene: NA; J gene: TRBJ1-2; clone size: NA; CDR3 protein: CASSSRHRSDYGYTF; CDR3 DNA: TGTGCCAGCAGCTCCCGGCACAGGTCCGACTATGGCTACACCTTC
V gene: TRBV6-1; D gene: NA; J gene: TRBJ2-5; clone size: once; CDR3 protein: CASSGSIGETQYF; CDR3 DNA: TGTGCCAGCAGTGGGTCCATTGGGGAGACCCAGTACTTC